Presented here are 15 T cell receptor beta chains from one specimen sequenced in a study of blood T cell repertoires in COVID-19. Data came from immunoSEQ multiplex PCR; TCRdb stores just in-frame clones and leaves some out. This sample yields roughly 70,000 clones, of which 70% to 90% are seen a single time; approximately 6.8% belongs to the top ten. Sequencing input: peripheral blood. These receptors were taken from a woman of 80 years or more with active COVID-19.

This clone was found once. The chain has TRBV7-2 and TRBJ2-1; weak D call: TRBD2 (6 bases). The CDR3 runs 15 residues. The ends were cut back, 4 bases at V and 7 bases at J, with 17 bases in the middle. Germline CDR1 is SGHTA and CDR2 is FQGNSA. CDR3 protein: CASSWGGSGPNEQFF. Here the CDR3 DNA reads TGTGCCAGCAGCTGGGGTGGTAGCGGCCCAAATGAGCAGTTCTTC.

The chain carries TRBV14 and TRBJ2-3, with TRBD2 identical over 12 bases. The CDR3 runs to 16 residues. Germline-derived CDR1 and CDR2 are SGHDN and FVKESK. J gave up 3 bases and V 4 bases, and 5 bases lay outside the gene matches. DNA of the CDR3: TGTGCCAGCAGCCGACGACTAGCGGGAGTGACAGATACGCAGTATTTT. This translates into CASSRRLAGVTDTQYF.

The V call is TRBV6-5, the J call TRBJ1-5; tentative D call: TRBD1 (6 bases). Trimming took 7 bases from V and 5 from J, leaving 12 bases between them. CDR3 length: 13 amino acids. Germline V CDR1 and CDR2: MNHEY, SVGAGI. The CDR3 loop is CASTRGGDQPQHF. The CDR3 DNA is TGTGCCAGCACCCGAGGGGGGGATCAGCCCCAGCATTTT.

This clone was detected only a few times. The rearrangement links TRBV28 to TRBJ2-7, with D possibly being TRBD2 (6 bases). V dropped 3 bases and J dropped 2 bases, with 8 bases sitting between them. Germline CDR1 and CDR2: MDHEN and SYDVKM. CDR3 length: 13 residues. The CDR3 here is CASSFGGPYEQYF. CDR3 coding DNA: TGTGCCAGCAGTTTCGGGGGACCCTACGAGCAGTACTTC.

V is TRBV3-1 (or the pseudogene TRBV3-2) and J is TRBJ2-7; D perhaps matches TRBD2 (6 bases). CDR3 length equals 15 residues. The V gene's germline CDR1 is LGHDT and CDR2 YNNKEL (reference sequence). V shed 1 base and J shed 2 bases, with 12 bases lying between them. The CDR3 here is CASSQVWTTPYEQYF. CDR3 nucleotide sequence: TGTGCCAGCAGCCAAGTTTGGACTACGCCCTACGAGCAGTACTTC.

This chain joins TRBV15 and TRBJ2-2; D is unresolved. The CDR3 consists of 14 residues. Deletions cut 1 base from V and 1 base from J, with 4 bases between. Germline V gene lookup returns CDR1 LNHNV and CDR2 YYDKDF (reference sequence). CDR3 residues: CATSRGVNTGELFF. CDR3 sequence (DNA): TGTGCCACCAGCAGAGGAGTGAACACCGGGGAGCTGTTTTTT.

The V gene is TRBV27, the J gene TRBJ2-1; 7 positions match TRBD1. The J segment lost 0 bases and the V segment lost 6 bases, leaving 8 bases of the junction unmatched. This CDR3 region has 16 residues. The germline gives CDR1 MNHEY, CDR2 SMNVEV (reference sequence). CDR3 residues: CASSLTGSYSYNEQFF. CDR3 nucleotides: TGTGCCAGCAGCCTGACAGGGTCTTACTCCTACAATGAGCAGTTCTTC.

The V and J genes are TRBV28 and TRBJ1-5; the D is unclear. V lost 2 bases and J 7 bases, leaving 15 bases between the germline ends. The V gene's germline CDR1 is MDHEN and CDR2 SYDVKM. CDR3 length: 15 amino acids. The DNA for the CDR3 is TGTGCCAGCAGTTTACGCCACTCATCAGGACAGCCCCAGCATTTT. Its translation: CASSLRHSSGQPQHF.

The chain uses TRBV7-3 and TRBJ2-4; 7 bases are shared with TRBD1. This CDR3 is 16 amino acids long. V lost 1 base and J lost 0; bases outside the gene matches: 3. Per germline, CDR1 SGHTA and CDR2 FQGTGA. The CDR3 DNA reads TGTGCCAGCAGCTTAATTTGGGACAGAGCCAAAAACATTCAGTACTTC. Residues: CASSLIWDRAKNIQYF.

This clone occurred a few times. The genes are TRBV14 and TRBJ2-1; TRBD2 aligns across 9 bases. The CDR3 totals 16 residues. V lost 4 bases and J lost 7; bases outside the gene matches: 11. CDR1 is SGHDN, CDR2 FVKESK, per germline. CDR3 sequence (DNA): TGTGCCAGCAGCCCATTAGCGGGAGTTCAGATAAATGAGCAGTTCTTC. Its translation: CASSPLAGVQINEQFF.

Points on this clone: One end of the junction is discordant with germline, which a read error may explain. This rearrangement joins TRBV5-1 to TRBJ2-1; 11 bases map to TRBD2. This CDR3 has 14 residues. Germline values: CDR1 SGHRS, CDR2 YFSETQ. This CDR3 reads CASSPLAGGNGQFF. CDR3 in DNA: TGCGCCAGCAGCCCCCTAGCGGGAGGAAATGGGCAGTTCTTC.

The rearrangement links TRBV7-2 to TRBJ2-7; TRBD1 matches at 7 bases. This CDR3 has 16 residues. J was trimmed by 0 bases and V by 5 bases; bases with no gene match: 10. Germline V gives CDR1 SGHTA, CDR2 FQGNSA. The CDR3 protein is CASSTKWDRTSYEQYF. For the CDR3, the DNA is TGTGCCAGCAGCACCAAGTGGGACAGAACCTCCTACGAGCAGTACTTC.

V and J are TRBV19 and TRBJ2-2; 9 bases match TRBD2. The ends lost 7 bases at V and 0 bases at J; junction bases unmatched: 6. The germline V gene encodes CDR1 LNHDA and CDR2 SQIVND (reference sequence). The CDR3 has 16 amino acids. The CDR3 spells CASMISGSANTGELFF. The CDR3 region has the DNA TGTGCCAGTATGATTAGCGGGAGTGCGAACACCGGGGAGCTGTTTTTT.

The rearrangement joins TRBV23-1 to TRBJ2-7, with TRBD1 matching 8 bases. TRBV23-1 is an ORF, and what it does is uncertain. Trimming took 0 bases from V and 1 from J; bases not matched to a gene: 2. This CDR3 is built from 15 residues. The CDR3 DNA reads as TGCGCCAGCAGTCAATCGACAGGGGATTCCTACGAGCAGTACTTC. It codes for CASSQSTGDSYEQYF.

V and J are TRBV27 and TRBJ2-5, with D possibly being TRBD1 (6 bases). Germline V gene data show CDR1 as MNHEY and CDR2 as SMNVEV (reference sequence). Between the trimmed V and J ends, which lost 6 bases and 5 bases, there was a span of 13 bases. The CDR3 consists of 13 residues. In nucleotides, the CDR3 is TGTGCCAGCAGCCTATATAGGGGGGAGACCCAGTACTTC. Amino acid sequence: CASSLYRGETQYF.